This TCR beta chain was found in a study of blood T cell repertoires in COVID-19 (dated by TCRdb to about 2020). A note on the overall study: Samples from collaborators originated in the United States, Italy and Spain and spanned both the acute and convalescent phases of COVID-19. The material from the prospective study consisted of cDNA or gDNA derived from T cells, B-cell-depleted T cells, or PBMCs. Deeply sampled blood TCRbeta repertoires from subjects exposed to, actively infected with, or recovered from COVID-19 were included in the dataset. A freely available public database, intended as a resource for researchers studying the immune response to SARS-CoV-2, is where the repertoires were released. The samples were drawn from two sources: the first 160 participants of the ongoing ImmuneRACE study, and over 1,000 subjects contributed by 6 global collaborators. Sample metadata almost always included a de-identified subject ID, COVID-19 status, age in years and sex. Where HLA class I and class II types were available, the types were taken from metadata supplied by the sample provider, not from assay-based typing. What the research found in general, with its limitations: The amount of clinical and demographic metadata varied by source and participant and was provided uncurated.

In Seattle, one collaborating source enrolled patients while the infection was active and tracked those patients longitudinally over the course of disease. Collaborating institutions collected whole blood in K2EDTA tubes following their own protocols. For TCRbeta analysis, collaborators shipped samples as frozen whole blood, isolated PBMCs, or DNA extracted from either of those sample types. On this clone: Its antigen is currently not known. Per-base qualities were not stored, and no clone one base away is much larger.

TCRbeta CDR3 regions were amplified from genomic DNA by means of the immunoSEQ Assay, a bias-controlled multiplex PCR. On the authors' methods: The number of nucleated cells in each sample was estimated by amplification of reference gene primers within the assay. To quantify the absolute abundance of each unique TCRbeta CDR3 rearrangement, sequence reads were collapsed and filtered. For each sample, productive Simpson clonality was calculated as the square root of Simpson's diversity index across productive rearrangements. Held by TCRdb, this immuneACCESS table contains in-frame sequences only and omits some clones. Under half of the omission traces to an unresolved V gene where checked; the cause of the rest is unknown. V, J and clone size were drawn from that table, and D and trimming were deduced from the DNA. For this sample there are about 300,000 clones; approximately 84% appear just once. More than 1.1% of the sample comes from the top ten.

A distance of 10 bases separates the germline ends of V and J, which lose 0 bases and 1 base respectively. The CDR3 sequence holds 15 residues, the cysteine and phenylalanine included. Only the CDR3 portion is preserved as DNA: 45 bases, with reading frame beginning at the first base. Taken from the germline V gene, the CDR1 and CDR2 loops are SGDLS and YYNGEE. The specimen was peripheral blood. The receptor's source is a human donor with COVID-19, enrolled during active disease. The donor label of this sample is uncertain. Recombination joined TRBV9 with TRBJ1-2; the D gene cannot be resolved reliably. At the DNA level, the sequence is TGTGCCAGCAGCGTAGATAGCCAGAATAACTATGGCTACACCTTC. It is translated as CASSVDSQNNYGYTF.